This T cell receptor (beta chain) is drawn from a study of T cell repertoires in cytomegalovirus infection. As for the study in general: An indication of both CMV infection and matching HLA type came from public TCR beta signatures.

MiXCR, applied by TCRdb to the reads, yields one record per CDR3 protein. The sample lists more than 250,000 distinct CDR3 sequences, roughly 25% occurring once. J gave up 6 bases and V 8 bases, and 14 bases lay outside the gene matches. This CDR3 contains 15 residues. Concerning this clonotype itself: Antigen: not known.

The TCR was taken from a human donor in good health (CMV status not recorded). Some clones in this sample may be carry-over from other donors' samples. This chain uses TRBV12-3 or TRBV12-4 with TRBJ2-7, with 9 bases that match TRBD1. The material sequenced was cultured PBMCs, taken from culture after CMV antigen stimulation. CDR3: CASQMSGTGWVEQYF. In DNA form, the CDR3 reads TGTGCCAGCCAGATGTCCGGGACAGGGTGGGTCGAGCAGTACTTC.